The sequence of this TCR beta chain was determined in a study of cytomegalovirus exposure and HLA in healthy donors. The PCR made use of 60 Vbeta and 13 Jbeta primers. The table came from immunoSEQ multiplex PCR; TCRdb's copy has only in-frame clones and leaves some out. The sample shows approximately 150,000 clones, 70% to 80% of them seen only once. Findings of the study overall: From TCR beta sequences, most subjects' HLA-A and HLA-B alleles were reportedly predicted accurately. Earlier analysis looked at TCR beta V segments, and most were productive about 90% or about 30% of the time.

Comment on this clone: Its antigen is as yet unknown.

The source is a woman in her forties in good health and CMV-seronegative. Material for sequencing was PBMCs.

The CDR3: CASEASGNTGELFF. DNA for the CDR3: TGTGCCAGCGAGGCTAGCGGAAACACCGGGGAGCTGTTTTTT. J is TRBJ2-2 and V is TRBV7-2; 7 nucleotides align to TRBD2. There are 14 residues in the CDR3. CDR1 is SGHTA and CDR2 is FQGNSA in the germline V gene. V lost 8 bases and J lost 2; bases outside the gene matches: 5.